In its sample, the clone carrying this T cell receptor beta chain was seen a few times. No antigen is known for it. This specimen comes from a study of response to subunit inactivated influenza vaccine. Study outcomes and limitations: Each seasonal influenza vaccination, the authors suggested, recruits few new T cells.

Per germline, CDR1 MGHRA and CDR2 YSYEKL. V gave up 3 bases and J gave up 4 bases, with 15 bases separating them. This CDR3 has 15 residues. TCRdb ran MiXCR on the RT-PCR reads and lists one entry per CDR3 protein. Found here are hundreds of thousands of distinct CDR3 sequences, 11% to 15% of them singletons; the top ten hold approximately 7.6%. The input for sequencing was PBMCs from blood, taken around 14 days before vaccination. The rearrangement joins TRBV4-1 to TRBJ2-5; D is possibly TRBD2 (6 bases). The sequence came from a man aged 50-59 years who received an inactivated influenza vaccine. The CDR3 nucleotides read TGCGCCAGCAGCCAGGAGGGACCCATAGGAGAGACCCAGTACTTC. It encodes CASSQEGPIGETQYF.